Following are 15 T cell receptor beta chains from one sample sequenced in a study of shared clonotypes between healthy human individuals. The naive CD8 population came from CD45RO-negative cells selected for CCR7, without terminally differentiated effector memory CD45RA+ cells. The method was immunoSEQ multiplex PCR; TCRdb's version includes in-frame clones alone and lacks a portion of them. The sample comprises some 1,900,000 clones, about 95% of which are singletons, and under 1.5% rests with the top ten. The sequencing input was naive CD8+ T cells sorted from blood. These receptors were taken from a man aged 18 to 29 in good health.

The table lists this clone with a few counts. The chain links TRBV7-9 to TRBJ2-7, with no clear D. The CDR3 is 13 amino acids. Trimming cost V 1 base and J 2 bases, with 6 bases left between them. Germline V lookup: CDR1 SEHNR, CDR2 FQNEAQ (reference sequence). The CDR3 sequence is CASSLEEAYEQYF. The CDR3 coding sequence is TGTGCCAGCAGCTTAGAGGAAGCCTACGAGCAGTACTTC.

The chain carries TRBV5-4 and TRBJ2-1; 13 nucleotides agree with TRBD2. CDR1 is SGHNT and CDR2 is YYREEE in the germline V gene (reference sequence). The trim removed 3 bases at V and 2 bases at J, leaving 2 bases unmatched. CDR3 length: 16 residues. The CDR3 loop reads CASSSGLAGPYNEQFF. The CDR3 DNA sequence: TGTGCCAGCAGCTCGGGACTAGCGGGACCCTACAATGAGCAGTTCTTC.

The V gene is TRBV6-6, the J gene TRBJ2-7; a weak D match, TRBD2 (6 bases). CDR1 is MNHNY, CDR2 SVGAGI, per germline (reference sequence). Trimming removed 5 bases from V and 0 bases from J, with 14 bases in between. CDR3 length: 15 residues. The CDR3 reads CASSDGTFNSYEQYF. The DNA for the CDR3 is TGTGCCAGCAGTGACGGGACTTTTAACTCCTACGAGCAGTACTTC.

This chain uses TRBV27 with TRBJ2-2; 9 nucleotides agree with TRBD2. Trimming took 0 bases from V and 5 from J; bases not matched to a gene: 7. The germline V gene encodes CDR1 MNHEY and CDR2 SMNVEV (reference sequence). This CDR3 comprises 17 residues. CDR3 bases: TGTGCCAGCAGTTTATCAAGCGGGAGGAGGTATACCGGGGAGCTGTTTTTT. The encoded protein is CASSLSSGRRYTGELFF.

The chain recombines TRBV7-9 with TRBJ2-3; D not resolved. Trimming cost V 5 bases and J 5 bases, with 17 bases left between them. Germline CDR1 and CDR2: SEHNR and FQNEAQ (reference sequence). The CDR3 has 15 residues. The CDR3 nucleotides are TGTGCCAGCAGCGACCCAGCATTTGCGGAAGATACGCAGTATTTT. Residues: CASSDPAFAEDTQYF.

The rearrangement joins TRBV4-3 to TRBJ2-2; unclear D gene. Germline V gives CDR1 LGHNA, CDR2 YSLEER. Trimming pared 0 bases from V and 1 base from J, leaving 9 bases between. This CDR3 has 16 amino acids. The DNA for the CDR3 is TGCGCCAGCAGCCAAGATCGTGTCCAGAACACCGGGGAGCTGTTTTTT. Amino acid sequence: CASSQDRVQNTGELFF.

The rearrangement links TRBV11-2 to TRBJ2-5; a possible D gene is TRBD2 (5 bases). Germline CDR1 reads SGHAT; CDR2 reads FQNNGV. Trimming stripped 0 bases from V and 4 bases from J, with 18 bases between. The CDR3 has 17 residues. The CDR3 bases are TGTGCCAGCAGCTTAGATATCGGGGTTGAGGGTCCAGAGACCCAGTACTTC. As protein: CASSLDIGVEGPETQYF.

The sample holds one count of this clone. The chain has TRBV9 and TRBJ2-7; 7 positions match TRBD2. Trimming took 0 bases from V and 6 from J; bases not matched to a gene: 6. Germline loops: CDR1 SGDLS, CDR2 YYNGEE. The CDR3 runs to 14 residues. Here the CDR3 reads CASSVVGTTCEQYF. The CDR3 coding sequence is TGTGCCAGCAGCGTAGTCGGGACTACGTGCGAGCAGTACTTC.

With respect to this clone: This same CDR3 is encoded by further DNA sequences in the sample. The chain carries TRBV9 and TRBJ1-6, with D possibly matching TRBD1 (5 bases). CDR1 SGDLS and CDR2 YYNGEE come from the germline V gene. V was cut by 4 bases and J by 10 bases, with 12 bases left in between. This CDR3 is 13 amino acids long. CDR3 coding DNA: TGTGCCAGCAGCCCGGGGGGGGGATCACCCCTCCACTTT. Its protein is CASSPGGGSPLHF.

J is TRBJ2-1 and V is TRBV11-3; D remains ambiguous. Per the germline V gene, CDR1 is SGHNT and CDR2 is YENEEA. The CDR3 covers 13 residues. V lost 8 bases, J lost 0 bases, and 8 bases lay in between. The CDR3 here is CASAGDSYNEQFF. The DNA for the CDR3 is TGTGCCAGCGCAGGCGACTCCTACAATGAGCAGTTCTTC.

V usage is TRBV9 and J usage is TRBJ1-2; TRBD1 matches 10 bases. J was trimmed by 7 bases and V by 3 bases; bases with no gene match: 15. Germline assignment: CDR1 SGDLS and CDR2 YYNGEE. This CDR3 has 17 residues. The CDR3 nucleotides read TGTGCCAGCAGCGCACTAGATCCGGGACAGGGGTTAGCTGGCTACACCTTC. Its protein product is CASSALDPGQGLAGYTF.

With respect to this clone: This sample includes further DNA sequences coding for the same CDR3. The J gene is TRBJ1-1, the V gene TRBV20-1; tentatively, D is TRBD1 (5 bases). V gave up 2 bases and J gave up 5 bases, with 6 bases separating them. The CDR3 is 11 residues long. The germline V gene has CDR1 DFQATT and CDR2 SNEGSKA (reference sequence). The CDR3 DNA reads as TGCAGTGCTAGATGGGGGACTGAAGCTTTCTTT. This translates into CSARWGTEAFF.

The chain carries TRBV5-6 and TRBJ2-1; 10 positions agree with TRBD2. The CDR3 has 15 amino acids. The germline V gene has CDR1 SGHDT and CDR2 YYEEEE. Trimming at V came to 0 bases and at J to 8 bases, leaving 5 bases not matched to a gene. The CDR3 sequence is CASSLVGLAGDEQFF. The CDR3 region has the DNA TGTGCCAGCAGCTTGGTTGGTCTAGCGGGAGATGAGCAGTTCTTC.

CDR3 coding DNA: TGCGCCAGCAGCCAATTTATCGCGGATACGCAGTATTTT. This sequence encodes CASSQFIADTQYF. The rearrangement uses TRBV4-3 and TRBJ2-3; D is uncertain. The CDR3 consists of 13 residues. In germline, CDR1 is LGHNA, CDR2 YSLEER. V dropped 2 bases and J dropped 6 bases, with 9 bases sitting between them.

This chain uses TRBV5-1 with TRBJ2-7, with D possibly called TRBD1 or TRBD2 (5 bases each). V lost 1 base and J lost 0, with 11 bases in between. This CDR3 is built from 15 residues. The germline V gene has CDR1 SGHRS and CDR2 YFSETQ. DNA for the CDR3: TGCGCCAGCAGCTTGAATTTGGGGGTCTCCTACGAGCAGTACTTC. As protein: CASSLNLGVSYEQYF.